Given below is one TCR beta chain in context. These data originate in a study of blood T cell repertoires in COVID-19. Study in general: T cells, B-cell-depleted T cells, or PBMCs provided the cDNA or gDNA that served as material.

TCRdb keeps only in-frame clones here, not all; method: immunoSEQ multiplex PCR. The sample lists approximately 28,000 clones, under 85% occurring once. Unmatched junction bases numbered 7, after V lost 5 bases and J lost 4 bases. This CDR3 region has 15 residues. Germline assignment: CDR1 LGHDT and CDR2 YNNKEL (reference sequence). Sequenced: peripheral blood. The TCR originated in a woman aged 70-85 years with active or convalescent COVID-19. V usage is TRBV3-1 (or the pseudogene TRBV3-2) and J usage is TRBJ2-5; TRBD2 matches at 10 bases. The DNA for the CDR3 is TGTGCCAGCAGCACTAGCGGGGTCTGGGGAGAGACCCAGTACTTC. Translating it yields CASSTSGVWGETQYF.